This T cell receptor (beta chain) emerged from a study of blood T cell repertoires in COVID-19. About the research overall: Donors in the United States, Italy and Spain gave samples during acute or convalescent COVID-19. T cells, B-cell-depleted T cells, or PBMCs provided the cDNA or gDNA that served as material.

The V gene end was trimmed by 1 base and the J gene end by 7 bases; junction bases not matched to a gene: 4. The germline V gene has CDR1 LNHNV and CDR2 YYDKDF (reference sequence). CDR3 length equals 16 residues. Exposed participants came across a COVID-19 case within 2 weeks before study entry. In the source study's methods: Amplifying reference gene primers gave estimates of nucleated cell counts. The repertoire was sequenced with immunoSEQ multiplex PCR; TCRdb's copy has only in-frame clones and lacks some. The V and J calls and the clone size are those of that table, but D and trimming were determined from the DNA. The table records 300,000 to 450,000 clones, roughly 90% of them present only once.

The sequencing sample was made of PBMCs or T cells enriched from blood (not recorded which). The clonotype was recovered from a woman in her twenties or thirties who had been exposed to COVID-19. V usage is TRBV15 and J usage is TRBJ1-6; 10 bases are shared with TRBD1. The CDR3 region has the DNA TGTGCCACCAGCAGAGTTAGGGACAGGGGAAATTCACCCCTCCACTTT. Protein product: CATSRVRDRGNSPLHF.